The present entry profiles one T cell receptor (beta chain) with its context. Its antigen is currently unknown. Constant-segment primers and 5'RACE yielded cDNA libraries for TCR alpha and TCR beta, each carrying sample barcodes and UMIs. TCRdb processed the 5' RACE reads anew with MiXCR; each CDR3 protein has one entry. Among roughly 120,000 distinct CDR3 sequences listed, more than 15% were seen once. The sample originates from a study of T-cell memory formation after mild COVID-19. Study results and limitations: Pre-infection memory carried some responding clones, suggesting that cross-reactive memory joined. Clones from the second wave (peaking day 37) had unconfirmed SARS-CoV-2 specificity.

The CDR3 is 19 residues long. The germline V gene has CDR1 SGHRS and CDR2 YFSETQ. Trimming at V came to 2 bases and at J to 1 base, leaving 15 bases not matched to a gene. J is TRBJ2-1 and V is TRBV5-1, with TRBD1 identical over 7 bases. The receptor was derived from an adult woman who had mild COVID-19 (a few samples of this study predate the infection). Cell type and time point are not known. The material sequenced was PBMCs or a T cell subset sorted from them (not recorded which). CDR3 loop: CASSFLERRQGPSYNEQFF. The CDR3 bases are TGCGCCAGCAGCTTCCTCGAACGTAGACAGGGCCCATCCTACAATGAGCAGTTCTTC.